This TCR beta chain originates from a study of Graves' ophthalmopathy and Graves' hyperthyroidism (dated by TCRdb to the late 2010s). In terms of the full investigation: Peripheral blood samples were taken at the time of initial diagnosis, before any treatment was given. The study used TCR beta repertoire signatures to distinguish Graves' ophthalmopathy from Graves' hyperthyroidism and to predict progression to ophthalmopathy. In total, 120 to 150 blood samples were TCR-sequenced: fewer than 50 ophthalmopathy, around 75 hyperthyroidism and 17 hyperthyroidism-to-ophthalmopathy patients. To explore V-J signatures distinguishing ophthalmopathy from hyperthyroidism, a discovery set of some 100 patients (roughly 45 ophthalmopathy, about 57 stable hyperthyroidism) was enrolled. For independent validation, a separate cohort was made up of some 18 hyperthyroidism patients plus 17 patients who later progressed from hyperthyroidism to ophthalmopathy. In roughly 6 hyperthyroidism patients, the T-cell repertoires found in thyroid tissue were compared with those found in blood. Once sampling was done, hyperthyroidism patients were given methimazole at a starting dose of 30 mg daily, while ophthalmopathy patients were given high-dose intravenous methylprednisolone. For training and testing, the roughly 93 patients in the discovery cohort were randomly divided in a 7:3 ratio. Results the study describes overall, beyond this receptor: In validation, the model predicted ophthalmopathy progression with about 70% sensitivity and roughly 72% specificity; fewer than 15 predicted patients were CT-confirmed with GO in a median of around 6 months. In cross-validation, the 13-signature model distinguished ophthalmopathy from stable hyperthyroidism with approximately 88% sensitivity and 81.08% specificity, and in the test set the corresponding values were around 80% and 75%. No statistical method was used to set the sample size in advance, and the investigators knew which group each participant was assigned to. Most expanded thyroid clonotypes with a frequency above 0.001 also appeared in blood, which suggests that blood repertoires may reflect the immune response in the thyroid.

TCR beta CDR3 regions were amplified from RNA transcripts for repertoire sequencing. The first round of RT-PCR was done with HTBI primers and the Qiagen OneStep RT-PCR kit, and was followed by a second round of multiplex PCR, then size selection and purification. Libraries were sequenced on an Illumina HiSeq2000 using paired-end 100 bp reads. The authors' analysis ran thus. SOAPnuke was used to process the reads, removing any read that contained adapters or uncalled bases, had a mean Phred below 15, or lacked an exact match to the constant primer or identifier. COPE v1.2.5 was used to merge the high-quality paired reads. Unique nucleotide sequences were defined as clonotypes and aligned to IMGT TRB V, D and J references using MiTCR v1.1. The analysis was limited to V-J combinations with a frequency above 0.0001, which together covered roughly 99% of the repertoires. For each V-J combination, a TCR clonal expansion and chaos score was defined as the ratio of F50 clonal expansion to chaos observed in the TCRdist matrix. Features were reduced by Welch's t-statistics and random forest to over 10 V-J combinations, which fed a naive Bayes classifier. Thyroid-blood repertoire similarity was quantified with the Morisita-Horn index. The raw public reads went through TCRdb reprocessing: fastp at Q25, MiXCR clone calling, in-frame beta chains kept. Rows matching on CDR3 protein sequence are summarized as one entry with the most common DNA and genes. For this entry, the V and J calls and clone size follow TCRdb and not the study's own pipeline. The sample includes some 160,000 distinct CDR3 sequences, with around 39% observed a single time. The ten largest clones take up 8% to 9% of the sample.

The ophthalmopathy patients had moderately to severely active disease, with a Clinical Activity Score of 3 or higher, a NOSPECS grade of 4 or higher, and a disease duration of less than 3 months. Patients with other autoimmune diseases, uncontrolled infections, pregnancy or lactation were excluded from the study. Diagnosis relied on clinical symptoms, serum thyroxine, TRAb, thyroid ultrasound and orbital computed tomography. Ficoll-Paque density gradient centrifugation was used to isolate PBMCs from under 11 ml of fresh peripheral blood. Trizol reagent was used to extract the total RNA, and its quality was then checked on an Agilent 2100 Bioanalyzer. This clonotype was counted ten times or more. The antigen this receptor binds is unknown. No much larger clonotype is one base removed from it; base qualities were not supplied. CDR1 and CDR2 were assigned from the germline V gene as SGHNT and YENEEA. The CDR3 runs 12 amino acids, cysteine and phenylalanine included. Only CDR3 DNA remains: 36 bases, in frame from the first base. Deletion took 3 bases off V and 2 bases off J, with a span of 5 bases between the germline ends.

The sequence links TRBV11-3 to TRBJ2-7, with the D gene call left open. Sequencing was done on a sample of peripheral blood. The sequence was obtained from a man aged 30 to 45 with Graves' ophthalmopathy. Donor details come from another sample of the same person, matched by shared clones. The CDR3 region: CASSFAPYEQYF. The sequence in DNA is TGTGCCAGCAGCTTTGCCCCCTACGAGCAGTACTTC.